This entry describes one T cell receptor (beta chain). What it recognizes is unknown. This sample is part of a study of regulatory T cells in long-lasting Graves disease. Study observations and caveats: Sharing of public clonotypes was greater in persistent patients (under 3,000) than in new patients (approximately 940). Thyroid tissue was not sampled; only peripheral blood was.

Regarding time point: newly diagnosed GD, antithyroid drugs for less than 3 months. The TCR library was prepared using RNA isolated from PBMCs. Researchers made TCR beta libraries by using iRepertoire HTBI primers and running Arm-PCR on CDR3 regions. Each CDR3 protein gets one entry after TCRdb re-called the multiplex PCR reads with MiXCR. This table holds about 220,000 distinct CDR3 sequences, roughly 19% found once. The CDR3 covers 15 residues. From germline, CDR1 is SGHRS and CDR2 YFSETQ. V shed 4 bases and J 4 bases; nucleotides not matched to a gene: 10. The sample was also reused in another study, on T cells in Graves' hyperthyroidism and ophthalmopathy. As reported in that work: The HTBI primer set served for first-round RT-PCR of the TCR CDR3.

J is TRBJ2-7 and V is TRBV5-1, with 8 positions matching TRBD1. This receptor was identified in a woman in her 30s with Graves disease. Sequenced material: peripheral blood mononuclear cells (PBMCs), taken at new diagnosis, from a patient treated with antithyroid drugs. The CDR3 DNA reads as TGCGCCAGCAGCCCGCTAGGGACAGGAGATTACGAGCAGTACTTC. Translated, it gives CASSPLGTGDYEQYF.